This passage covers 30 T cell receptor beta chains from one sample sequenced in a study of T cells in Graves' hyperthyroidism and ophthalmopathy. Amplified TCR beta CDR3 regions came from RNA transcripts. When the TCR CDR3 underwent first-round RT-PCR, the HTBI primer set was used. TCRdb re-analysed the multiplex PCR reads in MiXCR, keeping a single row per CDR3 protein. The sample comprises about 290,000 distinct CDR3 sequences, roughly 15% of which are singletons, and approximately 7.9% rests with the top ten. Sequenced input: blood. The receptor set was obtained from a woman in her thirties or forties with Graves' hyperthyroidism.

This clonotype was seen a few times. The chain employs TRBV27 and TRBJ2-7, with no clear D. V lost 9 bases and J lost 3, with 9 bases in between. The CDR3 consists of 11 residues. Germline V lookup: CDR1 MNHEY, CDR2 SMNVEV (reference sequence). CDR3 DNA: TGTGCCAGTCAGGCAGGCTACGAGCAGTACTTC. This sequence encodes CASQAGYEQYF.

This clonotype was found many times. The J gene is TRBJ2-1, the V gene TRBV2, with 11 nucleotides matching TRBD2. This CDR3 is built from 15 residues. Germline V gives CDR1 SNHLY, CDR2 FYNNEI. Germline trimming cut 1 base from V and 7 bases from J; bases unmatched to any gene: 3. Here the CDR3 DNA reads TGTGCCAGCAGTGAAGTGGGACTAGCGGCAAATGAGCAGTTCTTC. It translates to CASSEVGLAANEQFF.

The V gene is TRBV12-3 or TRBV12-4, the J gene TRBJ1-6, with 7 bases fitting TRBD1. V dropped 5 bases and J dropped 9; count of bases not matched to a gene: 7. The CDR3 is made up of 14 amino acids. CDR3 coding DNA: TGTGCCAGCAGTCTGACAGGGAAGGGTTCACCCCTCCACTTT. Translating gives CASSLTGKGSPLHF.

This clonotype was found many times. Here the CDR3 reads CASSSQGVMNTEAFF. The DNA of the CDR3 is TGTGCCAGCAGCTCCCAGGGGGTGATGAACACTGAAGCTTTCTTT. V is TRBV7-8 and J is TRBJ1-1; 7 bases agree with TRBD1. After removal of 4 bases from V and 0 bases from J, the junction contained 5 bases not matched to a gene. CDR1 SGHVS and CDR2 FQNEAQ come from the germline V gene. This CDR3 comprises 15 residues.

This clonotype was picked up many times. This chain links TRBV5-1 with TRBJ2-3; possible D gene TRBD1, 6 bases. The V end was cut by 2 bases, the J end by 4 bases, with 29 bases between. The CDR3 runs 20 residues. Germline V CDR1 and CDR2: SGHRS, YFSETQ. The CDR3 sequence is CASSLLAGDAIAQGPDTQYF. The CDR3 bases are TGCGCCAGCAGCTTATTAGCAGGTGACGCGATAGCACAGGGCCCAGATACGCAGTATTTT. The variable domain in full, completed from reference TRBV5-1 and TRBJ2-3, reads KAGVTQTPRYLIKTRGQQVTLSCSPISGHRSVSWYQQTPGQGLQFLFEYFSETQRNKGNFPGRFSGRQFSNSRSEMNVSTLELGDSALYLCASSLLAGDAIAQGPDTQYFGPGTRLTVL.

This clonotype was recorded at least ten times. CDR3 region: CASSWKGGTDTQYF. The CDR3 region has the DNA TGTGCCAGCAGTTGGAAGGGGGGCACAGATACGCAGTATTTT. V and J are TRBV27 and TRBJ2-3, with a weak D call TRBD1 (6 bases). The CDR3 is 14 residues long. V was trimmed by 4 bases and J by 1 base, leaving 9 bases between them. Per the germline V gene, CDR1 is MNHEY and CDR2 is SMNVEV (reference sequence).

This clonotype occurred many times. The chain recombines TRBV28 with TRBJ1-2; tentative D call: TRBD1 (5 bases). V was pared by 2 bases and J by 7 bases, with 11 bases between. Germline V CDR1 and CDR2: MDHEN, SYDVKM. The CDR3 is 13 amino acids. The CDR3 DNA is TGTGCCAGCAGTTTAAAGGGGCGATCTGGCTACACCTTC. It yields the protein CASSLKGRSGYTF.

The sample holds many counts of this clonotype. The chain joins TRBV11-2 to TRBJ1-2; D is unresolved. This CDR3 comprises 15 residues. V was shortened by 2 bases and J by 1 base, with 11 bases between the two germline ends. Per germline, CDR1 SGHAT and CDR2 FQNNGV. This CDR3 reads CASSLSYRDNYGYTF. CDR3 coding DNA: TGTGCCAGCAGCTTAAGCTACCGCGATAACTATGGCTACACCTTC.

Only a few counts were recorded for this clonotype. The CDR3 DNA is TGCGCCAGCAGCTTGCCTACGGACAGGGGAAGTGGCTACACCTTC. Residues: CASSLPTDRGSGYTF. V is TRBV5-1 and J is TRBJ1-2; 9 nucleotides match TRBD1. The CDR3 spans 15 residues. The germline V gene has CDR1 SGHRS and CDR2 YFSETQ. J gave up 7 bases and V 1 base, and 8 bases lay outside the gene matches. Complete variable domain (other parts from reference TRBV5-1 and TRBJ1-2): KAGVTQTPRYLIKTRGQQVTLSCSPISGHRSVSWYQQTPGQGLQFLFEYFSETQRNKGNFPGRFSGRQFSNSRSEMNVSTLELGDSALYLCASSLPTDRGSGYTFGSGTRLTVV.

This clonotype was found a few times. At one boundary the junction diverges from the germline segment, which might be a read error. J is TRBJ1-2 and V is TRBV6-1; tentatively, D is TRBD1 (6 bases). Germline V gives CDR1 MNHNS, CDR2 SASEGT. The CDR3 extends over 13 amino acids. This CDR3 reads CASSVTGSYSYTF. DNA for the CDR3: TGTGCCAGCAGTGTCACAGGGAGCTATAGCTACACCTTC.

This clonotype was seen at least ten times. The J gene is TRBJ2-7, the V gene TRBV5-6, with D possibly called TRBD1 or TRBD2 (5 bases each). Germline-derived CDR1 and CDR2 are SGHDT and YYEEEE. The CDR3 totals 13 residues. Trimming took off 0 bases at V and 5 bases at J, with 9 bases between the two ends. The CDR3 sequence: CASSLGGADEQYF. In DNA, the CDR3 is TGTGCCAGCAGCTTGGGAGGGGCGGACGAGCAGTACTTC.

This clonotype has a single count. Sequence at one end of the junction differs from germline and may be a read error. CDR3 residues: CASSLLPGLGQNIQYF. CDR3 coding DNA: TGTGCAAGCAGTTTACTACCGGGTCTAGGGCAAAACATTCAGTACTTC. The chain links TRBV28 to TRBJ2-4; D is unresolved. CDR1 MDHEN and CDR2 SYDVKM come from the germline V gene. CDR3 length: 16 residues. Using reference TRBV28 and TRBJ2-4 for the parts outside the CDR3, the full variable domain is DVKVTQSSRYLVKRTGEKVFLECVQDMDHENMFWYRQDPGLGLRLIYFSYDVKMKEKGDIPEGYSVSREKKERFSLILESASTNQTSMYLCASSLLPGLGQNIQYFGAGTRLSVL.

This clonotype was counted at least ten times. This rearrangement joins TRBV7-2 to TRBJ1-1, with TRBD1 as a possible D gene (5 bases). The germline V gene has CDR1 SGHTA and CDR2 FQGNSA. The CDR3 covers 14 residues. V gave up 5 bases and J gave up 1 base, with 11 bases separating them. DNA for the CDR3: TGTGCCAGCAGCCTAATGCAGGGGAACACTGAAGCTTTCTTT. It translates to CASSLMQGNTEAFF.

This clonotype was counted ten times or more. The chain employs TRBV28 and TRBJ2-3; unclear D gene. This CDR3 contains 13 residues. CDR1 is MDHEN and CDR2 is SYDVKM in the germline V gene. V lost 3 bases, J lost 2 bases, and 6 bases lay in between. CDR3 nucleotides: TGTGCCAGCAGTTTTTTCTCCACAGATACGCAGTATTTT. Protein product: CASSFFSTDTQYF.

This clonotype was counted ten times or more. V gene TRBV3-1 combines with J gene TRBJ1-5; no clear D. Looked up from germline, CDR1 is LGHDT and CDR2 is YNNKEL (reference sequence). V lost 3 bases to trimming and J lost 3 bases, with 3 bases between them. The CDR3 has 12 amino acids. The chain's CDR3 is CASSQANQPQHF. Written as DNA, the CDR3 is TGTGCCAGCAGCCAGGCCAATCAGCCCCAGCATTTT. The full variable domain, rest sourced from reference TRBV3-1 and TRBJ1-5, is DTAVSQTPKYLVTQMGNDKSIKCEQNLGHDTMYWYKQDSKKFLKIMFSYNNKELIINETVPNRFSPKSPDKAHLNLHINSLELGDSAVYFCASSQANQPQHFGDGTRLSIL.

The chain has TRBV15 and TRBJ2-7; unclear D gene. V lost 8 bases and J lost 2, with 10 bases in between. The germline gives CDR1 LNHNV, CDR2 YYDKDF (reference sequence). The length of the CDR3 is 12 residues. CDR3 DNA: TGTGCCACCGCCCCAGGAGCCTACGAGCAGTACTTC. As protein: CATAPGAYEQYF.

This clonotype has a count of ten or more. The chain recombines TRBV7-9 with TRBJ2-1; D gene unclear. Germline values: CDR1 SEHNR, CDR2 FQNEAQ (reference sequence). Trimming pared 2 bases from V and 6 bases from J, leaving 8 bases between. The CDR3 length is 13 residues. The CDR3: CASSLKGANEQFF. The CDR3 nucleotides read TGTGCCAGCAGCTTAAAGGGCGCCAATGAGCAGTTCTTC.

In this sample, this clonotype turned up many times. The gene calls are TRBV7-8 and TRBJ2-7, with 9 bases aligning to TRBD2. The CDR3 runs 11 residues. CDR1 and CDR2 from the germline V gene are SGHVS and FQNEAQ. The CDR3 loop is CSAGGPREQYF. In nucleotides, the CDR3 is TGTAGTGCGGGAGGGCCACGCGAGCAGTACTTC.

Comments on this clonotype: At one boundary the junction diverges from the germline segment, which might be a read error. The gene calls are TRBV5-6 and TRBJ2-7; a possible D gene is TRBD2 (6 bases). The length of the CDR3 is 14 residues. CDR1 is SGHDT, CDR2 YYEEEE, per germline. The CDR3 spells CASSFGGSSYEQHF. CDR3 nucleotides: TGTGCCAGCAGCTTTGGGGGGAGCTCCTACGAGCAGCACTTC.

This clonotype appeared a few times. V is TRBV14 and J is TRBJ1-3, with D maybe TRBD1 (5 bases). The germline V and J ends were trimmed by 3 bases and 3 bases, with 9 bases remaining between them. There are 14 residues in the CDR3. CDR1 SGHDN and CDR2 FVKESK come from the germline V gene. CDR3 in amino acids: CASSHGTFGNTIYF. The CDR3 DNA is TGTGCCAGCAGCCACGGGACCTTTGGAAACACCATATATTTT.

This clonotype was seen at least ten times. At one of its ends the junction is not consistent with the germline gene, which may arise from a read error. This chain links TRBV7-7 with TRBJ2-7, with 7 bases lining up with TRBD1. The CDR3 is 15 residues long. CDR1 SSHAT and CDR2 FNYEAQ come from the germline V gene (reference sequence). This CDR3 reads CASSLGETGIYEQYF. CDR3 DNA sequence: TGTGCTAGCAGCTTAGGGGAGACAGGGATCTACGAGCAGTACTTC.

This clonotype was recorded many times. The rearrangement links TRBV6-1 to TRBJ1-1; D gene unclear. Germline CDR1 MNHNS, CDR2 SASEGT. The CDR3 has 15 residues. The V end lost 6 bases, the J end lost 1 base, and 15 bases lay between the germline ends. The CDR3 region has the DNA TGTGCCAGCAGATCCCTTAGGGCCCGGAACACTGAAGCTTTCTTT. This encodes CASRSLRARNTEAFF.

Many counts were recorded for this clonotype. The genes are TRBV7-2 and TRBJ2-7; no firm D call. V was trimmed by 4 bases and J by 0 bases, leaving 7 bases between them. CDR3 length: 13 amino acids. CDR1 is SGHTA and CDR2 is FQGNSA in the germline V gene. The CDR3 bases are TGTGCCAGCAGCTCTCGGGCCTCCTACGAGCAGTACTTC. The encoded protein is CASSSRASYEQYF.

This clonotype was found many times. The chain has TRBV28 and TRBJ2-7; weak D call: TRBD2 (6 bases). Trimming took 2 bases from V and 4 from J, leaving 18 bases between them. The V gene's germline CDR1 is MDHEN and CDR2 SYDVKM. This CDR3 is 16 amino acids long. CDR3 amino acids: CASSLLGGSDGYEQYF. DNA of the CDR3: TGTGCCAGCAGTTTACTTGGAGGGAGCGACGGGTACGAGCAGTACTTC.

This clonotype showed up many times. The gene calls are TRBV12-3 or TRBV12-4 and TRBJ2-5; 11 bases align to TRBD1. With V trimmed by 5 bases and J by 1 base, 3 bases remained unmatched. CDR3 size: 15 residues. In nucleotides, the CDR3 is TGTGCCAGCAGTCCGGGACAGGGGGTCCAAGAGACCCAGTACTTC. Translated, it gives CASSPGQGVQETQYF.

This clonotype was counted at least ten times. The chain has TRBV12-3 or TRBV12-4 and TRBJ2-2; D uncertain. CDR3 length: 15 residues. V lost 0 bases, J lost 7 bases, and 12 bases lay in between. The CDR3 reads CASSLARAGIGELFF. For the CDR3, the DNA is TGTGCCAGCAGTTTAGCGCGCGCCGGCATCGGGGAGCTGTTTTTT.

This clonotype was observed at least ten times. This chain uses TRBV20-1 with TRBJ2-5; no definite D call. Germline lookup yields CDR1 DFQATT and CDR2 SNEGSKA (reference sequence). Trimming left V 2 bases short and J 4 bases short, with 11 bases between. This CDR3 has 13 amino acids. Here the CDR3 reads CSARPDAGETQYF. The CDR3 nucleotides read TGCAGTGCTAGACCTGACGCCGGAGAGACCCAGTACTTC.

In its sample, this clonotype was seen many times. The V and J genes are TRBV19 and TRBJ1-1; no definite D call. CDR1 is LNHDA, CDR2 SQIVND, per germline (reference sequence). This CDR3 has 15 amino acids. Trimming left V 7 bases short and J 0 bases short, with 15 bases between. The CDR3 protein is CASTYSGKVNTEAFF. In nucleotides, the CDR3 is TGTGCCAGTACCTATTCGGGGAAAGTGAACACTGAAGCTTTCTTT.

This clonotype came up many times. CDR3 nucleotide sequence: TGCAGTGCTAGAGATGGGACCTCTGGAAACACCATATATTTT. It specifies CSARDGTSGNTIYF. This chain links TRBV20-1 with TRBJ1-3, with a weak D call TRBD1 (5 bases). Germline loops: CDR1 DFQATT, CDR2 SNEGSKA (reference sequence). Trimming removed 0 bases from V and 0 bases from J, with 6 bases in between. The CDR3 is 14 amino acids.

This clonotype was recorded at least ten times. V and J are TRBV3-1 and TRBJ2-5; D is ambiguous. The length of the CDR3 is 12 residues. Per the germline V gene, CDR1 is LGHDT and CDR2 is YNNKEL (reference sequence). V dropped 0 bases and J dropped 5 bases, with 4 bases sitting between them. CDR3 loop: CASSQEVETQYF. The CDR3 DNA reads TGTGCCAGCAGCCAAGAGGTGGAGACCCAGTACTTC.